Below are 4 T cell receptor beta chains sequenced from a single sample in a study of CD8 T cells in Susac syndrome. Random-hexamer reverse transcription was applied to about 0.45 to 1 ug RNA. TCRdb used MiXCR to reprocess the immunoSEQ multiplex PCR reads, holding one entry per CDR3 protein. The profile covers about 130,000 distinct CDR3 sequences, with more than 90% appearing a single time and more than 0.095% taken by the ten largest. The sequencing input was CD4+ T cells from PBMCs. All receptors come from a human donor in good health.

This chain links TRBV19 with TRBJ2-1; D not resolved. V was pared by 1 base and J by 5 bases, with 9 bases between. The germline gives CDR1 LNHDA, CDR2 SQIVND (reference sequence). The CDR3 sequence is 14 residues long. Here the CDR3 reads CASSIVGGDNEQFF. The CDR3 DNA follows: TGTGCCAGTAGTATAGTAGGTGGGGACAATGAGCAGTTCTTC.

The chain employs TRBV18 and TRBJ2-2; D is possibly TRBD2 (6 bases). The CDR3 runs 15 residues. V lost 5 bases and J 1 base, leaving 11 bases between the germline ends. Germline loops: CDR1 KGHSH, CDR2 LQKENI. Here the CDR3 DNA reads TGTGCCAGCTCATCTCCGGGACTGAACACCGGGGAGCTGTTTTTT. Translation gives CASSSPGLNTGELFF.

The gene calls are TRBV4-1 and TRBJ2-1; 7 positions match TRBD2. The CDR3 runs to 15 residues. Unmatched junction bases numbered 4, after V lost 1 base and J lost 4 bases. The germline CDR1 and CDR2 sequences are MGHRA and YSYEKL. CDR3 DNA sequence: TGCGCCAGCAGCCAAGTCCAGCGGGATTACAATGAGCAGTTCTTC. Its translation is CASSQVQRDYNEQFF.

The CDR3 sequence is CASSPGPPVITQYF. The CDR3 region has the DNA TGTGCCAGCAGTCCGGGACCACCGGTGATTACGCAGTATTTT. V and J are TRBV6-5 and TRBJ2-3, with D perhaps TRBD1 or TRBD2 (5 bases each). The germline V gene encodes CDR1 MNHEY and CDR2 SVGAGI. The CDR3 extends over 14 amino acids. The V end was cut by 5 bases, the J end by 8 bases, with 17 bases between.